This entry features one T cell receptor (beta chain) sequence. The sample holds a few counts of this clonotype. The antigen this receptor binds is unknown. No base-level quality is on record; no much larger clone is a single base apart. These data come from a study of blood T cells in healthy people across ages (dated by TCRdb to about 2015). At the level of the whole study: In model experiments, template switching captured roughly one uniquely barcoded TCR beta cDNA molecule for every two T cells. To track age-related changes in TCR beta repertoire diversity, the study relied on deep sequencing normalized with unique cDNA molecular identifiers. The donors were split into four age groups: young (average 16 years), middle-aged (around 37), aged (over 55) and long-lived (82). Donors of different ages were randomly distributed across sequencing lanes to avoid experimental bias. Two additional independent replicas of 1 million unique cDNA reads from the same blood draw were analyzed for two donors (one aged 18 to 29 and one aged 80 or older). The paper's findings and limits, for the study overall: Bulk unsorted PBMC profiling prevented conclusive comparison of naive and antigen-experienced compartments. Observed TCR beta diversity per million T cells fell roughly linearly with age, and a significant reduction was already apparent by age approximately 40. The percentage of naive T cells measured by flow cytometry correlated strongly with observed TCR beta diversity. Estimates of total diversity from one million sequenced T cells were regarded as lower bounds and underestimates. Compared with the aged group, the long-lived group had more naive CD4+ T cells, fewer expanded clones and increased TCR diversity, a pattern suggesting age selection. Because the CMV infection status of the donors was unknown, age-related changes in expanded clonotypes may potentially have been confounded.

Trimming leaves V shorter by 2 bases and J shorter by 3 bases, with the junction holding 7 bases beyond the gene matches. The germline V gene (reference sequence) yields DFQATT for CDR1 and SNEGSKA for CDR2. The CDR3 runs 15 amino acids, cysteine and phenylalanine included. Only CDR3 DNA is held: 45 bases, read in frame from base 1. Donors were about 36 systemically healthy Caucasian individuals from Russia aged roughly 6 to 95 years. Each donor gave ten milliliters of peripheral blood, collected into EDTA-treated Vacutainer tubes. Ficoll-Paque density-gradient centrifugation was used to isolate PBMCs, with at least 7 million obtained per sample. Total RNA, at least 6 micrograms per sample, was extracted from PBMCs with Trizol reagent. For every donor, an aliquot of PBMCs went through flow cytometry to measure the percentages of naive CD45RAhigh/CD27high T cells. Library generation was performed with 5' RACE. The sequencer listed for this sample is Illumina HiSeq 2500. A second roughly 6 to 11 cycle PCR used a sample-barcoded 5' primer and a J-beta primer mix. Each TCR beta cDNA molecule received a unique molecular identifier from a template-switch 5' adaptor carrying 12 random nucleotides. At least 3 million CDR3-containing paired-end reads were obtained from each sample. First-strand cDNA was synthesized from all RNA with the Mint cDNA synthesis kit, primed by a TRBC-specific oligonucleotide. Following uracil-DNA glycosylase treatment, all cDNA underwent a first 18-cycle PCR with the universal primers M1SS and BC2_uni_R. As for the authors' bioinformatics: For normalization, 1 million high-quality reads, each with a distinct molecular identifier, were randomly selected from each sample. Reads sharing molecular identifiers were discarded rather than binned into consensus sequences. MiTCR, run with a Q25 quality threshold and the strictest error-elimination algorithm, handled CDR3 identification, clonotype clustering and error correction. A nonparametric unseen species model with Euler transformation was used to estimate lower-bound total TCR beta diversity. The public reads were reanalyzed by TCRdb: fastp trimming at Q25, MiXCR alignment, in-frame beta chains only. Records with the same CDR3 protein are collapsed into one entry carrying the most frequent genes and DNA. None of the V and J calls come from the authors' own analysis; TCRdb made them. The sample yields about 1,800,000 distinct CDR3 sequences; 28% were counted once. Of the sample, around 7.7% falls within the top ten clones.

Source material: blood. The chain uses TRBV20-1 and TRBJ1-5; 7 of the junction bases match TRBD1. The TCR originated in a woman aged 25 to 39 in good health. The CDR3 region: CSARPPGGTNQPQHF. The DNA sequence follows: TGCAGTGCTAGACCCCCAGGGGGTACCAATCAGCCCCAGCATTTT.